A selection of T cell receptor beta chains follows, all from one sample in a study of T cell responses to AZD1222 COVID-19 vaccine. The repertoire was sequenced with immunoSEQ multiplex PCR; TCRdb's copy has only in-frame clones and lacks some. The table shows roughly 130,000 clones, with 88% occurring only once. Sequences were derived from peripheral blood, sampled on day 0 of MenACWY control vaccination. The receptors come from an adult in good health. Each CDR3 is given with its conserved first and last residue. Each record gives: D gene, V gene, J gene, clone size, CDR3 protein, CDR3 DNA. The D gene is left open where the match is weak. Expanded clones get a size class; other rows say once, few or many, or leave the size out.

>TRBD1|TRBV5-1|TRBJ2-4|once
CASSLTFDRGKNIQYF
TGCGCCAGCAGCCTAACCTTCGACAGGGGCAAAAACATTCAGTACTTC
>NA|TRBV19|TRBJ1-5|NA
CATTDSYNQPQHF
TGTGCCACAACGGACAGCTACAATCAGCCCCAGCATTTT
>TRBD2|TRBV4-1|TRBJ2-1|NA
CASSQDGRTSGRTIYNEQFF
TGCGCCAGCAGCCAAGACGGTCGAACTAGCGGGAGGACAATTTACAATGAGCAGTTCTTC
>NA|TRBV18|TRBJ1-4|NA
CASSPGRGSTNEKLFF
TGTGCCAGCTCACCGGGTAGGGGATCAACTAATGAAAAACTGTTTTTT
>NA|TRBV2|TRBJ2-6|NA
CASREVPLGANVLTF
TGTGCCAGCAGAGAAGTCCCCCTTGGGGCCAACGTCCTGACTTTC
>TRBD1|TRBV9|TRBJ1-6|NA
CAPSDRGGQGYSPLHF
TGTGCCCCCAGCGACCGGGGGGGACAGGGGTATTCACCCCTCCACTTT
>NA|TRBV18|TRBJ1-3|NA
CASSQLDSSRSGNTIYF
TGTGCCAGCTCACAACTGGACAGTTCTCGCTCTGGAAACACCATATATTTT
>TRBD2|TRBV19|TRBJ2-2|once
CASSLGTSVDTGELFF
TGTGCCAGTAGTCTCGGGACTAGCGTAGACACCGGGGAGCTGTTTTTT
>NA|TRBV28|TRBJ2-2|NA
CASSPRDNGELFF
TGTGCCAGCAGTCCCCGGGACAACGGGGAGCTGTTTTTT
>NA|TRBV25-1|TRBJ1-4|NA
CASTGRGAEKLFF
TGTGCCAGCACCGGACGGGGAGCTGAAAAACTGTTTTTT
>TRBD2|TRBV4-1|TRBJ2-7|NA
CASSQDPPGRRSYEQYF
TGCGCCAGCAGCCAAGACCCTCCCGGGAGGCGATCCTACGAGCAGTACTTC
>TRBD2|TRBV2|TRBJ2-7|NA
CASSEAGGLGYEQYF
TGTGCCAGCAGTGAAGCGGGAGGGCTTGGCTACGAGCAGTACTTC
>TRBD1|TRBV7-3|TRBJ1-5|NA
CASSSLDRGQYQPQHF
TGTGCCAGCAGCTCCTTAGACAGGGGGCAATATCAGCCCCAGCATTTT
>NA|TRBV2|TRBJ1-5|once
CASRGPRSNQPQHF
TGTGCCAGCAGGGGCCCACGTAGCAATCAGCCCCAGCATTTT
>TRBD2|TRBV6-5|TRBJ2-7|NA
CASSSGTSYEQYF
TGTGCCAGCAGTTCGGGGACTAGCTACGAGCAGTACTTC
>TRBD1|TRBV19|TRBJ2-7|NA
CASSISDRGSYEQYF
TGTGCCAGTAGTATAAGCGACAGGGGGTCCTACGAGCAGTACTTC
>NA|TRBV19|TRBJ2-1|NA
CASSMTYYNEQFF
TGTGCCAGTAGCATGACTTATTACAATGAGCAGTTCTTC
>NA|TRBV5-1|TRBJ2-2|NA
CASSPLQGANTGELFF
TGCGCCAGCAGCCCGTTACAGGGCGCGAACACCGGGGAGCTGTTTTTT
>TRBD2|TRBV19|TRBJ2-7|NA
CASSILGGTYEQYF
TGTGCCAGTAGTATTCTCGGGGGGACCTACGAGCAGTACTTC
>NA|TRBV3-1/TRBV3-2|TRBJ2-5|once
CASSQGETQYF
TGTGCCAGCAGCCAAGGAGAGACCCAGTACTTC
>NA|TRBV14|TRBJ2-7|NA
CASTAKGNVKQYF
TGTGCCAGTACCGCCAAGGGGAACGTCAAGCAGTACTTC
>TRBD1|TRBV30|TRBJ1-1|NA
CAWSPGTGIFSLMNTEAFF
TGTGCCTGGAGCCCTGGGACAGGGATCTTCTCCCTTATGAACACTGAAGCTTTCTTT
>NA|TRBV28|TRBJ2-2|NA
CASSRNTGELFF
TGTGCCAGCAGCCGAAACACCGGGGAGCTGTTTTTT
>TRBD1|TRBV9|TRBJ2-2|NA
CASSVDGGTGLRTGELFF
TGTGCCAGCAGCGTAGACGGTGGGACAGGATTGAGGACCGGGGAGCTGTTTTTT
>TRBD2|TRBV24-1|TRBJ2-3|NA
CATRSSSGRFIDTQYF
TGTGCCACCAGAAGCTCGAGCGGGAGGTTTATAGATACGCAGTATTTT
>NA|TRBV6-2/TRBV6-3|TRBJ1-1|once
CASSYDARRTRVGNTEAFF
TGTGCCAGCAGTTACGACGCCAGAAGAACCAGGGTTGGAAACACTGAAGCTTTCTTT
>NA|TRBV2|TRBJ1-2|NA
CASSEGQGLYGYTF
TGTGCCAGCAGTGAAGGGCAGGGTCTCTATGGCTACACCTTC
>NA|TRBV4-2|TRBJ2-7|NA
CASSLTGLDRGYEQYF
TGTGCCAGCAGCCTTACCGGACTTGACCGGGGGTACGAGCAGTACTTC
>TRBD1|TRBV15|TRBJ2-5|NA
CATSRIKTGGKETQYF
TGTGCCACCAGCAGAATCAAAACAGGGGGCAAAGAGACCCAGTACTTC
>NA|TRBV5-4|TRBJ1-1|NA
CASSRINTEAFF
TGTGCCAGCAGCCGCATCAACACTGAAGCTTTCTTT
>NA|TRBV5-8|TRBJ1-1|NA
CASSFGRERGTEAFF
TGTGCCAGCAGCTTTGGCAGGGAACGCGGCACTGAAGCTTTCTTT
>NA|TRBV18|TRBJ1-1|few
CASSRRRVNTEAFF
TGTGCCAGCTCCCGCAGAAGAGTGAACACTGAAGCTTTCTTT
>TRBD2|TRBV19|TRBJ2-1|NA
CASSIPTGLAGAEQFF
TGTGCCAGTAGTATACCGACCGGACTAGCGGGAGCTGAGCAGTTCTTC
>TRBD1|TRBV24-1|TRBJ1-5|NA
CATSDADRGPNQPQHF
TGTGCCACCAGTGATGCTGACAGGGGGCCCAATCAGCCCCAGCATTTT
>NA|TRBV30|TRBJ2-3|NA
CAWSARVTDTQYF
TGTGCCTGGAGCGCCCGGGTCACAGATACGCAGTATTTT
>NA|TRBV28|TRBJ1-4|NA
CASSTRGQGATNEKLFF
TGTGCCAGCAGTACCCGAGGGCAGGGTGCAACTAATGAAAAACTGTTTTTT
>TRBD2|TRBV7-2|TRBJ2-1|NA
CASSGTSGYNEQFF
TGTGCCAGCAGTGGGACTAGCGGCTACAATGAGCAGTTCTTC
>NA|TRBV18|TRBJ2-3|NA
CASSPEIAPDTQYF
TGTGCCAGCTCACCCGAGATCGCGCCAGATACGCAGTATTTT
>NA|TRBV7-3|TRBJ2-2|NA
CASTPQGPSNTGELFF
TGTGCCAGCACCCCCCAGGGTCCCTCGAACACCGGGGAGCTGTTTTTT
>NA|TRBV5-1|TRBJ1-6|NA
CASSLDRDSPLHF
TGCGCCAGCAGCTTGGACCGGGATTCACCCCTCCACTTT
>NA|TRBV19|TRBJ2-7|NA
CASSKIGLEQYF
TGTGCCAGTAGTAAAATTGGGCTCGAGCAGTACTTC
>NA|TRBV12-3/TRBV12-4|TRBJ1-1|NA
CASSLRENTEAFF
TGTGCCAGCAGTTTACGAGAAAACACTGAAGCTTTCTTT
>NA|TRBV10-3|TRBJ1-2|NA
CAISESGGGGYTF
TGTGCCATCAGTGAGTCCGGGGGTGGAGGCTACACCTTC
>NA|TRBV6-6|TRBJ2-5|NA
CASSTPMGRQETQYF
TGTGCCAGCAGTACCCCCATGGGCAGACAAGAGACCCAGTACTTC
>NA|TRBV7-2|TRBJ2-3|NA
CASSLGLVSTDTQYF
TGTGCCAGCAGCTTAGGACTAGTGAGCACAGATACGCAGTATTTT
>NA|TRBV4-1|TRBJ2-7|NA
CASSQAQRAYEQYF
TGCGCCAGCAGCCAAGCCCAGAGAGCCTACGAGCAGTACTTC
>TRBD1|TRBV2|TRBJ2-5|NA
CASSSTGGQETQYF
TGTGCCAGCAGTTCCACAGGGGGCCAAGAGACCCAGTACTTC
>NA|TRBV19|TRBJ1-3|NA
CASSISGPGGNTIYF
TGTGCCAGTAGTATTTCCGGGCCGGGAGGAAACACCATATATTTT
>NA|TRBV9|TRBJ2-7|NA
CASSVLAQSYEQYF
TGTGCCAGCAGCGTACTAGCGCAATCCTACGAGCAGTACTTC
>NA|TRBV18|TRBJ1-5|NA
CASSQGEIGQPQHF
TGTGCCAGCTCCCAAGGGGAAATCGGGCAGCCCCAGCATTTT
>TRBD1|TRBV28|TRBJ1-5|NA
CASSYLGQVGSQPQHF
TGTGCCAGCAGTTACCTTGGACAGGTCGGAAGTCAGCCCCAGCATTTT
>NA|TRBV6-5|TRBJ1-1|NA
CASITSGRPNTEAFF
TGTGCCAGCATTACAAGCGGCAGACCGAACACTGAAGCTTTCTTT
>TRBD1|TRBV19|TRBJ1-4|NA
CASSNRGQGATNEKLFF
TGTGCCAGTAGTAATCGCGGACAGGGGGCGACTAATGAAAAACTGTTTTTT
>NA|TRBV18|TRBJ1-5|NA
CASSPGAAQGQPQHF
TGTGCCAGCTCACCAGGGGCCGCTCAAGGACAGCCCCAGCATTTT
>NA|TRBV7-2|TRBJ2-5|NA
CASSWARGGQETQYF
TGTGCCAGCAGCTGGGCCAGGGGCGGCCAAGAGACCCAGTACTTC
>NA|TRBV5-1|TRBJ2-5|NA
CASNQVGEETQYF
TGCGCCAGCAACCAGGTGGGGGAAGAGACCCAGTACTTC
>TRBD1|TRBV28|TRBJ2-7|NA
CASQVITGGMYEQYF
TGTGCCAGCCAGGTTATTACAGGGGGGATGTACGAGCAGTACTTC
>TRBD1|TRBV2|TRBJ2-2|NA
CASSEAEDRANTGELFF
TGTGCCAGCAGTGAAGCAGAGGACAGGGCGAACACCGGGGAGCTGTTTTTT
>TRBD2|TRBV12-5|TRBJ2-5|NA
CASAPGLAGKETQYF
TGTGCTAGTGCCCCGGGACTAGCGGGAAAAGAGACCCAGTACTTC
>TRBD1|TRBV11-3|TRBJ2-7|NA
CASSSSTGTGGEQYF
TGTGCCAGCAGCTCCAGCACCGGGACAGGGGGCGAGCAGTACTTC